Listed below are T cell receptor beta chains from one sample, sequenced in a study of T cell responses to AZD1222 COVID-19 vaccine. The method was immunoSEQ multiplex PCR; TCRdb's version includes in-frame clones alone and lacks a portion of them. The sample carries 97,000 or so clones, 86% recorded once. Sample: peripheral blood, taken on day 0 of AZD1222 vaccination. The receptor source for this set is an adult in good health. The CDR3 runs from the conserved cysteine through the conserved F or W. Each record gives: V gene, J gene, D gene, clone size, CDR3 protein, CDR3 DNA. The D gene is left open where the match is weak. Rows give clone size only sometimes, using once, few, many, or a class for an expanded clone.

v_gene: TRBV7-2; j_gene: TRBJ1-3; d_gene: -; abundance: -; CDR3aa: CASSLTGGGSGNTIYF; CDR3nt: TGTGCCAGCAGCTTAACGGGGGGGGGATCTGGAAACACCATATATTTT
v_gene: TRBV12-3/TRBV12-4; j_gene: TRBJ2-5; d_gene: TRBD2; abundance: few; CDR3aa: CASSPSGTETQYF; CDR3nt: TGTGCCAGCAGCCCGAGCGGGACGGAGACCCAGTACTTC
v_gene: TRBV7-2; j_gene: TRBJ1-3; d_gene: -; abundance: -; CDR3aa: CASSFRTGNTIYF; CDR3nt: TGTGCCAGCAGCTTTAGAACTGGAAACACCATATATTTT
v_gene: TRBV7-2; j_gene: TRBJ1-3; d_gene: -; abundance: -; CDR3aa: CASSIWSGNTIYF; CDR3nt: TGTGCCAGCAGCATCTGGTCTGGAAACACCATATATTTT
v_gene: TRBV6-5; j_gene: TRBJ2-7; d_gene: TRBD1; abundance: -; CDR3aa: CASSPGTGFNYEQYF; CDR3nt: TGTGCCAGCAGCCCCGGGACAGGGTTCAACTACGAGCAGTACTTC
v_gene: TRBV5-6; j_gene: TRBJ2-5; d_gene: -; abundance: -; CDR3aa: CASSSAKGGETQYF; CDR3nt: TGTGCCAGCAGCTCGGCTAAGGGTGGGGAGACCCAGTACTTC
v_gene: TRBV20-1; j_gene: TRBJ2-5; d_gene: -; abundance: -; CDR3aa: CSASPHQETQYF; CDR3nt: TGCAGTGCTAGTCCACACCAAGAGACCCAGTACTTC
v_gene: TRBV7-9; j_gene: TRBJ1-3; d_gene: -; abundance: -; CDR3aa: CASSLTGLGNTIYF; CDR3nt: TGTGCCAGCAGCCTCACAGGATTGGGAAACACCATATATTTT
v_gene: TRBV5-1; j_gene: TRBJ2-2; d_gene: -; abundance: -; CDR3aa: CASSSYQGSGELFF; CDR3nt: TGCGCCAGCAGCTCTTACCAGGGTTCCGGGGAGCTGTTTTTT
v_gene: TRBV6-5; j_gene: TRBJ1-2; d_gene: -; abundance: -; CDR3aa: CASRLGPRNYGYTF; CDR3nt: TGTGCCAGCAGGCTGGGACCGCGCAACTATGGCTACACCTTC
v_gene: TRBV15; j_gene: TRBJ1-1; d_gene: -; abundance: -; CDR3aa: CATSTGDPEAFF; CDR3nt: TGTGCCACCAGCACGGGAGACCCTGAAGCTTTCTTT
v_gene: TRBV9; j_gene: TRBJ1-6; d_gene: -; abundance: -; CDR3aa: CASSVAASNSPLHF; CDR3nt: TGTGCCAGCAGCGTAGCGGCCTCAAATTCACCCCTCCACTTT
v_gene: TRBV4-2; j_gene: TRBJ1-3; d_gene: TRBD1; abundance: -; CDR3aa: CASSQAQQGAGGNTIYF; CDR3nt: TGTGCCAGCAGCCAAGCTCAACAGGGGGCTGGTGGAAACACCATATATTTT
v_gene: TRBV5-6; j_gene: TRBJ1-2; d_gene: -; abundance: -; CDR3aa: CASSYGSPIGYTF; CDR3nt: TGTGCCAGCAGCTACGGGTCTCCAATTGGCTACACCTTC
v_gene: TRBV30; j_gene: TRBJ1-2; d_gene: TRBD1; abundance: -; CDR3aa: CAWIRQGALYGYTF; CDR3nt: TGTGCCTGGATCCGTCAGGGGGCCCTCTATGGCTACACCTTC
v_gene: TRBV15; j_gene: TRBJ1-2; d_gene: -; abundance: -; CDR3aa: CATSRGPADYHGYTF; CDR3nt: TGTGCCACCAGCAGAGGCCCAGCAGACTACCATGGCTACACCTTC
v_gene: TRBV28; j_gene: TRBJ1-6; d_gene: TRBD1; abundance: -; CDR3aa: CASSEDRGASPLHF; CDR3nt: TGTGCCAGCAGTGAGGACAGGGGGGCCTCACCCCTCCACTTT
v_gene: TRBV5-6; j_gene: TRBJ2-7; d_gene: -; abundance: -; CDR3aa: CASSLIQASSYEQYF; CDR3nt: TGTGCCAGCAGCTTGATCCAGGCTAGCTCCTACGAGCAGTACTTC
v_gene: TRBV6-5; j_gene: TRBJ1-2; d_gene: -; abundance: -; CDR3aa: CASTRAANYGYTF; CDR3nt: TGTGCCAGCACCAGGGCCGCTAACTATGGCTACACCTTC
v_gene: TRBV7-6; j_gene: TRBJ2-7; d_gene: TRBD2; abundance: -; CDR3aa: CASSLASGSFEQYF; CDR3nt: TGTGCCAGCAGCTTAGCTAGCGGGAGTTTCGAGCAGTACTTC
v_gene: TRBV7-8; j_gene: TRBJ1-1; d_gene: -; abundance: -; CDR3aa: CASSLAGTKNTEAFF; CDR3nt: TGTGCCAGCAGCTTAGCCGGGACAAAGAACACTGAAGCTTTCTTT
v_gene: TRBV28; j_gene: TRBJ1-4; d_gene: -; abundance: few; CDR3aa: CASSRRTNPGEKLFF; CDR3nt: TGTGCCAGCAGTCGAAGGACCAATCCCGGGGAAAAACTGTTTTTT
v_gene: TRBV7-9; j_gene: TRBJ1-3; d_gene: TRBD1; abundance: -; CDR3aa: CASSEGQGRGNTIYF; CDR3nt: TGTGCCAGCAGCGAAGGACAGGGACGTGGAAACACCATATATTTT
v_gene: TRBV18; j_gene: TRBJ1-5; d_gene: -; abundance: -; CDR3aa: CASSPEGLGNQPQHF; CDR3nt: TGTGCCAGCTCACCCGAGGGGTTGGGCAATCAGCCCCAGCATTTT
v_gene: TRBV19; j_gene: TRBJ1-2; d_gene: -; abundance: once; CDR3aa: CASSIEGQFYGYTF; CDR3nt: TGTGCCAGTAGTATAGAGGGCCAGTTCTATGGCTACACCTTC
v_gene: TRBV10-1; j_gene: TRBJ1-3; d_gene: -; abundance: -; CDR3aa: CASSDLSSGNTIYF; CDR3nt: TGCGCCAGCAGTGATTTAAGCTCTGGAAACACCATATATTTT
v_gene: TRBV29-1; j_gene: TRBJ2-2; d_gene: TRBD2; abundance: once; CDR3aa: CSVGGTSVGGELFF; CDR3nt: TGCAGCGTTGGGGGGACTAGCGTCGGAGGGGAGCTGTTTTTT